The 5 T cell receptor beta chains in this list originate from one sample, sequenced in a study of T-cell reconstitution after alpha-beta-depleted transplantation in children. Unique molecular identifiers tagged the TCRbeta library. From the PCR reads, TCRdb called clonotypes with MiXCR, one entry per CDR3 protein. The top ten hold around two fifths of the sample, which has hundreds of thousands of distinct CDR3 sequences, approximately 17% seen once. The material sequenced was PBMCs, mostly from graft donor cells, taken 360 days after TCRalphabeta/CD19-depleted stem cell transplant. Receptors originate from a male patient under 10 years old who had a stem cell transplant for acute lymphoblastic leukemia, so the T cells may come from the graft donor.

A few counts support this clonotype. The genes are TRBV10-3 and TRBJ2-3; D gene ambiguous. The germline gives CDR1 ENHRY, CDR2 SYGVKD. With 11 bases removed from V and 3 bases from J, the gap between germline ends came to 21 bases. CDR3 length: 15 amino acids. The CDR3 DNA reads as TGTGCCGCCAATCCGGGCCACGGAGCGACAGATACGCAGTATTTT. It yields the protein CAANPGHGATDTQYF.

This clonotype has more than one count but fewer than ten. The chain joins TRBV12-3 or TRBV12-4 to TRBJ1-5; 8 nucleotides match TRBD1. The length of the CDR3 is 15 residues. V shed 6 bases, J shed 4 bases, and the junction held 8 bases outside the gene matches. The CDR3 region is CASSPGTGSNQPQHF. CDR3 sequence (DNA): TGTGCCAGCAGCCCCGGGACAGGAAGTAATCAGCCCCAGCATTTT.

The chain links TRBV2 to TRBJ2-7; no clear D gene. Germline loops: CDR1 SNHLY, CDR2 FYNNEI. The V end lost 5 bases, the J end lost 0 bases, and 11 bases lay between the germline ends. This CDR3 region has 14 residues. DNA of the CDR3: TGTGCCAGCAGTTTTCGCAGCCTCTCCTACGAGCAGTACTTC. Amino acids: CASSFRSLSYEQYF. The entire variable domain, with the rest obtained from reference TRBV2 and TRBJ2-7, is as follows: EPEVTQTPSHQVTQMGQEVILRCVPISNHLYFYWYRQILGQKVEFLVSFYNNEISEKSEIFDDQFSVERPDGSNFTLKIRSTKLEDSAMYFCASSFRSLSYEQYFGPGTRLTVT.

This clonotype was seen only once. The rearrangement uses TRBV20-1 and TRBJ2-1; the D is unclear. The ends were cut back, 3 bases at V and 4 bases at J, with 13 bases in the middle. The CDR3 runs 14 residues. Germline CDR1 and CDR2: DFQATT and SNEGSKA (reference sequence). CDR3 amino acids: CSASRADPYNEQFF. The CDR3 region has the DNA TGCAGTGCTAGCCGGGCGGACCCTTACAATGAGCAGTTCTTC.

The table lists this clonotype with a few counts. The rearrangement joins TRBV29-1 to TRBJ2-7; 9 bases are shared with TRBD1. J gave up 2 bases and V 3 bases, and 8 bases lay outside the gene matches. The germline V gene encodes CDR1 SQVTM and CDR2 ANQGSEA. The CDR3 runs to 15 residues. This CDR3 reads CSVDRGTGSPYEQYF. The CDR3 nucleotides read TGCAGCGTTGATCGCGGGACAGGGTCTCCCTACGAGCAGTACTTC.